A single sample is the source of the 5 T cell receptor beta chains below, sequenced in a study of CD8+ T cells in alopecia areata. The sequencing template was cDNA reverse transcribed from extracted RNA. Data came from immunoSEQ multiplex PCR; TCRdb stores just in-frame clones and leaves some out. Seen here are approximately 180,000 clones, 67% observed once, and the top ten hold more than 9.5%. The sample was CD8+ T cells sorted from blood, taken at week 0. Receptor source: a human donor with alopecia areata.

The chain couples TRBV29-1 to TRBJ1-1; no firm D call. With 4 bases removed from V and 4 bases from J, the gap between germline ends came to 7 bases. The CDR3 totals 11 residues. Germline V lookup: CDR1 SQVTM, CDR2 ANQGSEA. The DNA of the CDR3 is TGCAGCGTTGTCCGGGGCACTGAAGCTTTCTTT. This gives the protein CSVVRGTEAFF.

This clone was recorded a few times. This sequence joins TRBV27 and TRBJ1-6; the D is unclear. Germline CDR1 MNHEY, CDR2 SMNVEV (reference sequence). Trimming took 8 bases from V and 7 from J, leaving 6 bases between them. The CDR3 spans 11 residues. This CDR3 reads CASGRNSPLHF. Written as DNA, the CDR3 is TGTGCCAGCGGACGGAATTCACCCCTCCACTTT.

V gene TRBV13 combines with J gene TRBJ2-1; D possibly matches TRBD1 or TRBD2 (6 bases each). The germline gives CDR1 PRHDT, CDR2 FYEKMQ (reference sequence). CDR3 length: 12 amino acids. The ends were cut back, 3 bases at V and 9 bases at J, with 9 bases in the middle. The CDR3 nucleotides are TGTGCCAGCAGCTTGGGGGGCACTGAGCAGTTCTTC. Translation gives CASSLGGTEQFF.

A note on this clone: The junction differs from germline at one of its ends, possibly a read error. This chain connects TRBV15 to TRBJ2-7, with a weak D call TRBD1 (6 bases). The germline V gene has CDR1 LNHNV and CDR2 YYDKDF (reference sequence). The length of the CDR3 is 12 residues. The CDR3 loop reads CATSRDRDTRLF. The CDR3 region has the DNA TGTGCCACCAGCAGAGATAGGGACACACGTCTCTTC. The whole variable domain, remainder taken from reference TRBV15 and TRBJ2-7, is DAMVIQNPRYQVTQFGKPVTLSCSQTLNHNVMYWYQQKSSQAPKLLFHYYDKDFNNEADTPDNFQSRRPNTSFCFLDIRSPGLGDTAMYLCATSRDRDTRLFGPGTRLTVT.

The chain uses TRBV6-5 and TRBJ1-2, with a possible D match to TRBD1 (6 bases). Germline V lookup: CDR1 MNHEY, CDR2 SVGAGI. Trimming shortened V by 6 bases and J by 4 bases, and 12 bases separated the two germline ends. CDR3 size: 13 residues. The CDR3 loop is CASSVGTLYGYTF. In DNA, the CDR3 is TGTGCCAGCAGCGTAGGGACACTCTATGGCTACACCTTC.